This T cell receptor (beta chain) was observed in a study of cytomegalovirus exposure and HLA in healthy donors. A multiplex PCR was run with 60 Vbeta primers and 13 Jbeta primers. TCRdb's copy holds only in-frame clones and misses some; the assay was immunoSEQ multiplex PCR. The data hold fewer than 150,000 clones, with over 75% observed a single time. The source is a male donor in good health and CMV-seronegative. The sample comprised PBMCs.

CDR3 DNA sequence: TGTGCCAGCAGCCACTACGCTGAGCAGTTCTTC. As protein: CASSHYAEQFF. This chain connects TRBV11-2 to TRBJ2-1; D remains ambiguous. Germline V lookup: CDR1 SGHAT, CDR2 FQNNGV. The CDR3 is 11 amino acids. V dropped 5 bases and J dropped 9 bases, with 8 bases sitting between them.